These 8 T cell receptor beta chains originate from one sample sequenced in a study of blood T cell repertoires in COVID-19. The table came from immunoSEQ multiplex PCR; TCRdb's copy has only in-frame clones and leaves some out. The sample has fewer than 150,000 clones, approximately 86% seen once. The sample was peripheral blood. The receptors stem from a human donor in a cohort sampled during active COVID-19.

V and J are TRBV6-5 and TRBJ1-6; 10 bases agree with TRBD1. Germline CDR1 reads MNHEY; CDR2 reads SVGAGI. V shed 9 bases and J 6 bases; nucleotides not matched to a gene: 5. CDR3 length: 14 residues. The CDR3 loop is CASLRDRGNSPLHF. DNA for the CDR3: TGTGCCAGTCTCCGGGACAGGGGTAATTCACCCCTCCACTTT.

This clone was observed once. The chain has TRBV6-5 and TRBJ1-6; tentatively, D is TRBD1 (5 bases). The V gene's germline CDR1 is MNHEY and CDR2 SVGAGI. The ends were cut back, 5 bases at V and 10 bases at J, with 12 bases in the middle. This CDR3 is 13 amino acids long. Here the CDR3 reads CASSRKGRSPLHF. The CDR3 bases are TGTGCCAGCAGTAGGAAGGGGCGGTCACCCCTCCACTTT.

The genes are TRBV6-5 and TRBJ1-1; 10 positions match TRBD1. Germline V gene sequence: CDR1 MNHEY, CDR2 SVGAGI. V lost 6 bases and J lost 11; bases outside the gene matches: 15. The length of the CDR3 is 15 residues. Here the CDR3 reads CASSPEPDRGPRAFF. In DNA, the CDR3 is TGTGCCAGCAGCCCAGAGCCCGACAGGGGGCCGAGGGCTTTCTTT.

This chain uses TRBV7-9 with TRBJ1-2, with 9 nucleotides matching TRBD1. Germline values: CDR1 SEHNR, CDR2 FQNEAQ (reference sequence). This CDR3 has 16 amino acids. J was trimmed by 3 bases and V by 5 bases; bases with no gene match: 10. The CDR3 DNA is TGTGCCAGCAGCCGGGGGACAGGGACAGACGACTATGGCTACACCTTC. Encoded protein: CASSRGTGTDDYGYTF.

The V gene is TRBV7-6, the J gene TRBJ1-4, with 8 bases that match TRBD1. CDR1 is SGHVS and CDR2 is FNYEAQ in the germline V gene. The CDR3 totals 16 residues. V was clipped by 0 bases and J by 0 bases; unmatched bases: 0. The CDR3: CASSLAGQATNEKLFF. In DNA, the CDR3 is TGTGCCAGCAGCTTAGCGGGACAGGCAACTAATGAAAAACTGTTTTTT.

The chain joins TRBV30 to TRBJ2-4; perhaps TRBD2 as D (6 bases). This CDR3 spans 12 amino acids. V dropped 1 base and J dropped 9 bases, with 10 bases sitting between them. Germline lookup yields CDR1 GTSNPN and CDR2 SVGIG (reference sequence). In DNA, the CDR3 is TGTGCCTGGAGTGGGACTATGGGCATTCAGTACTTC. It encodes CAWSGTMGIQYF.

This clone was counted only a few times. CDR3 protein: CASSLQGGGFTEAFF. The CDR3 DNA follows: TGTGCCAGCAGCCTACAAGGTGGAGGGTTCACTGAAGCTTTCTTT. The rearrangement joins TRBV6-2 or TRBV6-3 to TRBJ1-1; D gene ambiguous. This CDR3 comprises 15 residues. Per germline, CDR1 MNHEY and CDR2 SVGEGT. V gave up 6 bases and J gave up 4 bases, with 18 bases separating them.

V and J are TRBV14 and TRBJ1-4, with 7 nucleotides matching TRBD1. Trimming at V came to 1 base and at J to 5 bases, leaving 4 bases not matched to a gene. This CDR3 contains 15 residues. CDR1 and CDR2 from the germline V gene are SGHDN and FVKESK. The CDR3 is CASSQVRGPNEKLFF. CDR3 sequence (DNA): TGTGCCAGCAGCCAAGTTAGGGGGCCGAATGAAAAACTGTTTTTT.